The clone carrying this T cell receptor (beta chain) occurred once. Its target is unknown. These data come from a study of OX40 agonist ivuxolimab in advanced cancers. On the study more broadly: Patients achieving partial responses numbered three: one hepatocellular carcinoma case and two cutaneous melanoma cases.

The CDR3 consists of 13 residues. CDR1 is SGHTA, CDR2 FQGNSA, per germline. Study-wide results and limits: Antigens targeted by the expanded peripheral T cells were not determined.

Assay: immunoSEQ multiplex PCR; the TCRdb copy retains only in-frame clones and omits some. This table has 25,000 to 40,000 clones, 82% appearing once. V is TRBV7-2 and J is TRBJ2-5; tentative D call: TRBD2 (6 bases). With the DNA end fitting TRBJ2-7 better, the J assignment may be wrong. The sequence derives from an adult with an advanced solid tumor such as melanoma, head and neck, liver or kidney cancer. The input for sequencing was CD4+ or CD8+ T cells sorted from blood, taken in a trial of the OX40 agonist ivuxolimab. CDR3 amino acids: CASSLGTNYEQYF. CDR3 bases: TGTGCCAGCAGCTTAGGGACTAACTACGAGCAGTACTTC.